The 30 T cell receptor beta chains in this list originate from one sample, sequenced in a study of blood T cell repertoires in COVID-19. Only in-frame clones appear in the TCRdb table, and some are missing; sequencing was by immunoSEQ multiplex PCR. The sample carries 120,000 to 150,000 clones, 65% to 85% recorded once. The sample was peripheral blood. The origin of the receptors is a woman in her fifties or sixties with acute or convalescent COVID-19.

The chain recombines TRBV15 with TRBJ1-4, with 7 bases identical to TRBD1. The CDR3 spans 13 residues. The germline V gene has CDR1 LNHNV and CDR2 YYDKDF (reference sequence). V lost 8 bases, J lost 4 bases, and 4 bases stayed unmatched. This CDR3 is CATLDRDNEKLFF. In DNA, the CDR3 is TGTGCCACCCTTGACAGGGATAATGAAAAACTGTTTTTT.

The chain links TRBV7-2 to TRBJ2-3; TRBD2 agrees at 10 bases. Germline V CDR1 and CDR2: SGHTA, FQGNSA. The CDR3 runs 15 residues. Trimming removed 0 bases from V and 5 bases from J; junction bases left unmatched: 2. CDR3 amino acids: CASSLAIAGGDTQYF. CDR3 coding DNA: TGTGCCAGCAGCTTAGCCATAGCGGGGGGAGATACGCAGTATTTT.

V gene TRBV4-2 combines with J gene TRBJ1-1, with 8 bases that match TRBD1. This CDR3 is built from 13 residues. Germline lookup yields CDR1 LGHNA and CDR2 YNFKEQ. The V and J ends lost 3 bases and 7 bases, in that order; junction bases with no gene match: 4. DNA of the CDR3: TGTGCCAGCAGCCACCCACAGGGGGATGAAGCTTTCTTT. Encoded protein: CASSHPQGDEAFF.

The rearrangement uses TRBV5-1 and TRBJ2-7, with a possible D match to TRBD2 (6 bases). In germline, CDR1 is SGHRS, CDR2 YFSETQ. Trimming shortened V by 3 bases and J by 2 bases, and 18 bases separated the two germline ends. CDR3 length equals 16 residues. CDR3 loop: CASSWGEPGFAYEQYF. Written as DNA, the CDR3 is TGCGCCAGCAGCTGGGGGGAACCGGGGTTCGCCTACGAGCAGTACTTC.

This chain uses TRBV6-5 with TRBJ2-2; 8 positions match TRBD1. This CDR3 has 16 residues. The V and J ends lost 8 bases and 5 bases, in that order; junction bases with no gene match: 13. Germline CDR1 and CDR2: MNHEY and SVGAGI. Here the CDR3 DNA reads TGTGCCAGCCGTTCCACCGGACAGGGAAGTACCGGGGAGCTGTTTTTT. Amino acids: CASRSTGQGSTGELFF.

This sequence joins TRBV6-5 and TRBJ2-2; tentative D call: TRBD2 (5 bases). This CDR3 is 14 amino acids long. V shed 2 bases and J shed 5 bases, with 9 bases lying between them. CDR1 and CDR2 from the germline V gene are MNHEY and SVGAGI. CDR3 region: CASSYEGSTGELFF. CDR3 nucleotides: TGTGCCAGCAGTTACGAGGGTTCTACCGGGGAGCTGTTTTTT.

The chain recombines TRBV7-2 with TRBJ2-7; 9 bases are shared with TRBD2. With V trimmed by 2 bases and J by 7 bases, 3 bases remained unmatched. The CDR3 extends over 13 amino acids. Germline V gene data show CDR1 as SGHTA and CDR2 as FQGNSA. The CDR3 reads CASSLLAGDEQYF. CDR3 nucleotides: TGTGCCAGCAGCTTATTAGCGGGGGATGAGCAGTACTTC.

This chain connects TRBV10-3 to TRBJ2-2; the match to TRBD1 covers 9 bases. The CDR3 is made up of 15 amino acids. V shed 10 bases and J 5 bases; nucleotides not matched to a gene: 11. CDR1 ENHRY and CDR2 SYGVKD come from the germline V gene. This chain's CDR3 is CATHRGQRGTGELFF. The CDR3 DNA is TGTGCCACTCACAGGGGGCAGAGAGGGACCGGGGAGCTGTTTTTT.

The J gene is TRBJ2-7, the V gene TRBV12-3 or TRBV12-4; D gene unclear. The CDR3 contains 13 residues. V was pared by 5 bases and J by 0 bases, with 8 bases between. The CDR3 is CASSNINSYEQYF. CDR3 DNA: TGTGCCAGCAGTAACATAAACTCCTACGAGCAGTACTTC.

V is TRBV9 and J is TRBJ2-1; a possible D gene is TRBD2 (7 bases). Trimming shortened V by 3 bases and J by 3 bases, and 13 bases separated the two germline ends. The length of the CDR3 is 15 residues. From germline, CDR1 is SGDLS and CDR2 YYNGEE. The CDR3 reads CASSEGGAFYNEQFF. Here the CDR3 DNA reads TGTGCCAGCAGCGAAGGGGGGGCCTTCTACAATGAGCAGTTCTTC.

The chain employs TRBV4-1 and TRBJ1-2; the match to TRBD1 covers 7 bases. Germline V gives CDR1 MGHRA, CDR2 YSYEKL. Losses at the gene ends were 0 bases for V and 8 bases for J; bases not matched to a gene: 6. This CDR3 region has 14 residues. CDR3 coding DNA: TGCGCCAGCAGCCAAGAGAGGGGGCAGGAGGGCTACACCTTC. It specifies CASSQERGQEGYTF.

Only a few counts were recorded for this clone. The rearrangement joins TRBV7-2 to TRBJ1-2; TRBD1 agrees at 7 bases. This CDR3 has 14 residues. V gave up 8 bases and J gave up 6 bases; unmatched junction bases: 12. From germline, CDR1 is SGHTA and CDR2 FQGNSA. CDR3 amino acids: CASGTYRGGDGYTF. The CDR3 nucleotides are TGTGCCAGCGGGACATACAGGGGCGGGGATGGCTACACCTTC.

The chain links TRBV28 to TRBJ1-5; D is ambiguous. Germline-derived CDR1 and CDR2 are MDHEN and SYDVKM. The CDR3 runs 13 residues. V was shortened by 5 bases and J by 5 bases, with 10 bases between the two germline ends. This chain's CDR3 is CASSETPDQPQHF. CDR3 DNA: TGTGCCAGCAGTGAGACACCGGATCAGCCCCAGCATTTT.

The chain carries TRBV27 and TRBJ2-1; 11 bases are a match to TRBD1. Germline V lookup: CDR1 MNHEY, CDR2 SMNVEV (reference sequence). The V segment lost 7 bases and the J segment 3 bases; nucleotides outside the gene matches: 8. This CDR3 has 16 residues. The CDR3 sequence is CASILAGTGGYNEQFF. As DNA, the CDR3 is TGTGCCAGCATTCTTGCCGGGACAGGGGGCTACAATGAGCAGTTCTTC.

This clone has a single count. The chain is built from TRBV6-5 and TRBJ1-2; no reliable D call. Germline CDR1 MNHEY, CDR2 SVGAGI. This CDR3 has 13 amino acids. V gave up 6 bases and J gave up 2 bases, with 10 bases separating them. The DNA of the CDR3 is TGTGCCAGCAGGACGACGGGGAACTATGGCTACACCTTC. Its protein is CASRTTGNYGYTF.

This chain uses TRBV19 with TRBJ1-1; D might be TRBD1 (5 bases). Germline CDR1 LNHDA, CDR2 SQIVND (reference sequence). The CDR3 has 14 residues. The germline V and J ends were trimmed by 2 bases and 8 bases, with 15 bases remaining between them. The CDR3 protein is CASSIRRGGREAFF. CDR3 nucleotides: TGTGCCAGTAGTATAAGGAGGGGTGGAAGAGAAGCTTTCTTT.

This chain connects TRBV19 to TRBJ1-4, with D possibly matching TRBD1 (6 bases). Germline V gene lookup returns CDR1 LNHDA and CDR2 SQIVND (reference sequence). Trimming cost V 4 bases and J 7 bases, with 16 bases left between them. This CDR3 is built from 15 residues. In DNA form, the CDR3 reads TGTGCCAGTAGTAATAGGGGGGGCGCGTCTGAAAAACTGTTTTTT. This sequence encodes CASSNRGGASEKLFF.

The rearrangement uses TRBV5-4 and TRBJ1-2; 7 bases fit TRBD1. After removal of 4 bases from V and 4 bases from J, the junction contained 10 bases not matched to a gene. Germline loops: CDR1 SGHNT, CDR2 YYREEE (reference sequence). CDR3 size: 15 residues. The CDR3 is CASSLDREGAYGYTF. CDR3 DNA sequence: TGTGCCAGCAGCCTCGACAGGGAAGGGGCCTATGGCTACACCTTC.

V is TRBV19 and J is TRBJ2-1; the D gene is possibly TRBD2 (6 bases). The germline CDR1 and CDR2 sequences are LNHDA and SQIVND (reference sequence). The CDR3 is 16 amino acids. Trimming stripped 7 bases from V and 0 bases from J, with 16 bases between. CDR3 in amino acids: CASNRGGDSSYNEQFF. The CDR3 DNA is TGTGCCAGTAATAGGGGCGGGGATAGCTCCTACAATGAGCAGTTCTTC.

The chain joins TRBV30 to TRBJ1-6; 8 nucleotides line up with TRBD1. Trimming cost V 5 bases and J 7 bases; bases outside gene matches: 7. This CDR3 has 14 residues. Germline CDR1 reads GTSNPN; CDR2 reads SVGIG (reference sequence). CDR3 in amino acids: CAWCQGALNSPLHF. Written as DNA, the CDR3 is TGTGCCTGGTGTCAGGGGGCTTTGAATTCACCCCTCCACTTT.

This clone was seen many times. The chain combines TRBV5-1 with TRBJ2-5, with D perhaps TRBD1 (6 bases). Trimming shortened V by 0 bases and J by 4 bases, and 13 bases separated the two germline ends. The CDR3 has 15 amino acids. The germline V gene encodes CDR1 SGHRS and CDR2 YFSETQ. This CDR3 reads CASSLAGDGRETQYF. CDR3 sequence (DNA): TGCGCCAGCAGCTTGGCAGGGGACGGAAGAGAGACCCAGTACTTC.

The chain carries TRBV6-6 and TRBJ1-4; 10 nucleotides align to TRBD1. Unmatched junction bases numbered 5, after V lost 7 bases and J lost 6 bases. The germline CDR1 and CDR2 sequences are MNHNY and SVGAGI (reference sequence). The CDR3 length is 14 residues. CDR3 nucleotides: TGTGCCAGCATCAAGGGGACAGGGGATGAAAAACTGTTTTTT. Translating it yields CASIKGTGDEKLFF.

This clone has only one observation. V gene TRBV7-3 combines with J gene TRBJ1-1, with unresolved D. The CDR3 spans 16 residues. V was shortened by 1 base and J by 6 bases, with 18 bases between the two germline ends. Looked up from germline, CDR1 is SGHTA and CDR2 is FQGTGA. The CDR3 spells CASSLNGMGSFAEAFF. The CDR3 region has the DNA TGTGCCAGCAGCTTAAATGGGATGGGGAGTTTTGCTGAAGCTTTCTTT.

This chain connects TRBV18 to TRBJ1-1; the D gene is possibly TRBD1 (6 bases). Deletions cut 5 bases from V and 11 bases from J, with 24 bases between. Germline CDR1 is KGHSH and CDR2 is LQKENI. The CDR3 runs to 15 residues. The CDR3 region has the DNA TGTGCCAGCTCAATAATACGGGACATAGCAACAATGGCTTTCTTT. This translates into CASSIIRDIATMAFF. Full variable domain (outside the CDR3, taken from reference TRBV18 and TRBJ1-1): NAGVMQNPRHLVRRRGQEARLRCSPMKGHSHVYWYRQLPEEGLKFMVYLQKENIIDESGMPKERFSAEFPKEGPSILRIQQVVRGDSAAYFCASSIIRDIATMAFFGQGTRLTVV.

This clone was seen a few times. The V and J genes are TRBV19 and TRBJ1-1; TRBD1 matches 7 bases. Germline CDR1 LNHDA, CDR2 SQIVND (reference sequence). The CDR3 covers 14 residues. Trimming took 5 bases from V and 5 from J; bases not matched to a gene: 8. Here the CDR3 DNA reads TGTGCCAGTAGTGTAGGGGGCGCGGGAACTGAAGCTTTCTTT. This sequence encodes CASSVGGAGTEAFF.

The rearrangement joins TRBV5-6 to TRBJ2-7; 7 nucleotides line up with TRBD1. The V gene end was trimmed by 4 bases and the J gene end by 3 bases; junction bases not matched to a gene: 4. Germline CDR1 and CDR2: SGHDT and YYEEEE. CDR3 length: 13 residues. CDR3 protein: CASSPGQNYEQYF. The DNA for the CDR3 is TGTGCCAGCAGCCCGGGACAGAACTACGAGCAGTACTTC.

The rearrangement links TRBV7-2 to TRBJ1-4, with 7 bases matching TRBD1. The CDR3 runs 13 residues. Germline V gene lookup returns CDR1 SGHTA and CDR2 FQGNSA. V lost 6 bases, J lost 7 bases, and 5 bases stayed unmatched. The CDR3 here is CASSTPGGEKLFF. The DNA of the CDR3 is TGTGCCAGCAGTACCCCAGGGGGTGAAAAACTGTTTTTT.

This clone was observed once. The chain uses TRBV9 and TRBJ2-5; 14 nucleotides line up with TRBD2. Looked up from germline, CDR1 is SGDLS and CDR2 is YYNGEE. The V and J ends lost 6 bases and 2 bases, in that order; junction bases with no gene match: 12. The CDR3 runs 18 residues. CDR3 in amino acids: CASTTGTSGGGWQETQYF. CDR3 sequence (DNA): TGTGCCAGCACTACTGGGACTAGCGGGGGTGGGTGGCAAGAGACCCAGTACTTC.

The chain combines TRBV19 with TRBJ1-2; D remains ambiguous. V lost 3 bases to trimming and J lost 1 base, with 9 bases between them. Looked up from germline, CDR1 is LNHDA and CDR2 is SQIVND (reference sequence). This CDR3 is built from 14 residues. The CDR3 nucleotides are TGTGCCAGTAGTATGTACGGTAGTAACTATGGCTACACCTTC. Its translation: CASSMYGSNYGYTF. Drawing the rest from reference TRBV19 and TRBJ1-2, the complete variable domain is DGGITQSPKYLFRKEGQNVTLSCEQNLNHDAMYWYRQDPGQGLRLIYYSQIVNDFQKGDIAEGYSVSREKKESFPLTVTSAQKNPTAFYLCASSMYGSNYGYTFGSGTRLTVV.

This clone came up once. The chain has TRBV7-3 and TRBJ2-3; TRBD1 aligns across 9 bases. The trim removed 5 bases at V and 6 bases at J, leaving 12 bases unmatched. CDR3 length: 16 amino acids. Germline V gene lookup returns CDR1 SGHTA and CDR2 FQGTGA. The CDR3 spells CASSPQPGQGFDTQYF. CDR3 in DNA: TGTGCCAGCAGCCCCCAGCCGGGACAGGGATTTGATACGCAGTATTTT.